The 18 T cell receptor beta chains given below trace back to one sample, sequenced in a study of cytomegalovirus exposure and HLA in healthy donors. Method: immunoSEQ multiplex PCR; TCRdb's copy keeps in-frame clones and lacks some. The table includes approximately 58,000 clones, approximately 95% detected once. Specimen: PBMCs. The source of these receptors is a woman aged 18-35 years in good health and CMV-seropositive.

The chain couples TRBV7-3 to TRBJ1-6; D not certain. V dropped 1 base and J dropped 5 bases, with 12 bases sitting between them. Germline loops: CDR1 SGHTA, CDR2 FQGTGA. The CDR3 is made up of 16 amino acids. In DNA form, the CDR3 reads TGTGCCAGCAGCTTAAGGCCGGGCGGGCATAATTCACCCCTCCACTTT. Translation gives CASSLRPGGHNSPLHF. Full variable domain (missing parts from reference TRBV7-3 and TRBJ1-6): GAGVSQTPSNKVTEKGKYVELRCDPISGHTALYWYRQSLGQGPEFLIYFQGTGAADDSGLPNDRFFAVRPEGSVSTLKIQRTERGDSAVYLCASSLRPGGHNSPLHFGNGTRLTVT.

The V gene is TRBV6-1, the J gene TRBJ2-5; D possibly corresponds to TRBD2 (6 bases). The CDR3 consists of 13 residues. Germline values: CDR1 MNHNS, CDR2 SASEGT. V shed 7 bases and J shed 5 bases, with 14 bases lying between them. The CDR3 loop reads CASNTGVGETQYF. CDR3 bases: TGTGCCAGCAATACGGGGGTCGGGGAGACCCAGTACTTC.

The chain recombines TRBV2 with TRBJ2-1; 8 nucleotides line up with TRBD2. The CDR3 extends over 17 amino acids. The V gene end was trimmed by 5 bases and the J gene end by 0 bases; junction bases not matched to a gene: 9. The V gene's germline CDR1 is SNHLY and CDR2 FYNNEI. CDR3 DNA: TGTGCCAGCAGTCCGCTCCGCGGGGGGAGCTCCTACAATGAGCAGTTCTTC. Encoded protein: CASSPLRGGSSYNEQFF.

The chain couples TRBV9 to TRBJ2-1; D is perhaps TRBD1 (6 bases). The V end lost 3 bases, the J end lost 3 bases, and 16 bases lay between the germline ends. Germline loops: CDR1 SGDLS, CDR2 YYNGEE. The CDR3 extends over 16 amino acids. This CDR3 reads CASSDERQAHYNEQFF. The DNA of the CDR3 is TGTGCCAGCAGCGATGAAAGACAGGCCCACTACAATGAGCAGTTCTTC.

V and J are TRBV5-1 and TRBJ1-1; 11 nucleotides agree with TRBD1. This CDR3 comprises 13 residues. V lost 7 bases and J lost 7; bases outside the gene matches: 6. Germline V gives CDR1 SGHRS, CDR2 YFSETQ. DNA for the CDR3: TGCGCCAGCGCCCGGGACAGGGGGATTGAAGCTTTCTTT. Protein: CASARDRGIEAFF.

The gene calls are TRBV7-9 and TRBJ2-1; D perhaps matches TRBD1 (6 bases). Trimming shortened V by 5 bases and J by 4 bases, and 21 bases separated the two germline ends. In germline, CDR1 is SEHNR, CDR2 FQNEAQ (reference sequence). This CDR3 has 17 amino acids. CDR3 residues: CASSRKRGQIVYNEQFF. CDR3 bases: TGTGCCAGCAGCCGAAAGAGGGGACAAATAGTGTACAATGAGCAGTTCTTC.

The V gene is TRBV13, the J gene TRBJ1-2; D gene unclear. Per germline, CDR1 PRHDT and CDR2 FYEKMQ (reference sequence). V dropped 2 bases and J dropped 6 bases, with 7 bases sitting between them. The CDR3 sequence is 12 residues long. Here the CDR3 reads CASSLTSDGYTF. CDR3 sequence (DNA): TGTGCCAGCAGCTTAACAAGTGATGGCTACACCTTC.

The gene calls are TRBV7-9 and TRBJ2-1, with a tentative D call TRBD1 (5 bases). The CDR3 is made up of 15 amino acids. Per the germline V gene, CDR1 is SEHNR and CDR2 is FQNEAQ (reference sequence). V gave up 4 bases and J gave up 2 bases, with 12 bases separating them. The CDR3 sequence: CASSSGRTTYNEQFF. CDR3 sequence (DNA): TGTGCCAGCAGCTCGGGCCGGACAACCTACAATGAGCAGTTCTTC. Full variable domain (remainder filled in from reference TRBV7-9 and TRBJ2-1): DTGVSQNPRHKITKRGQNVTFRCDPISEHNRLYWYRQTLGQGPEFLTYFQNEAQLEKSRLLSDRFSAERPKGSFSTLEIQRTEQGDSAMYLCASSSGRTTYNEQFFGPGTRLTVL.

The J gene is TRBJ1-5, the V gene TRBV6-1; TRBD1 is a possible D gene (6 bases). This CDR3 has 16 amino acids. The V end lost 2 bases, the J end lost 2 bases, and 13 bases lay between the germline ends. CDR1 is MNHNS, CDR2 SASEGT, per germline. CDR3 bases: TGTGCCAGCAGTGAAATTGGGGGGGCTGGCAATCAGCCCCAGCATTTT. It codes for CASSEIGGAGNQPQHF.

This chain joins TRBV7-9 and TRBJ2-7, with D possibly matching TRBD1 (6 bases). The CDR3 contains 14 residues. Germline V gene data show CDR1 as SEHNR and CDR2 as FQNEAQ (reference sequence). V lost 1 base and J 5 bases, leaving 12 bases between the germline ends. The CDR3 region is CASSLGQGTHEQYF. CDR3 DNA: TGTGCCAGCAGCTTAGGGCAGGGGACCCACGAGCAGTACTTC.

The chain combines TRBV11-1 with TRBJ2-1; 9 bases map to TRBD1. Germline CDR1 SGHAT, CDR2 FQDESV (reference sequence). The trim removed 7 bases at V and 4 bases at J, leaving 8 bases unmatched. This CDR3 is built from 15 residues. CDR3 loop: CASNPGTGPYNEQFF. CDR3 nucleotides: TGTGCCAGCAACCCCGGGACAGGGCCTTACAATGAGCAGTTCTTC.

The chain uses TRBV23-1 and TRBJ1-2; 7 nucleotides agree with TRBD1. TRBV23-1 is noted as an ORF with a role that remains uncertain. The CDR3 is 15 amino acids. V shed 3 bases, J shed 4 bases, and the junction held 8 bases outside the gene matches. CDR3 in DNA: TGCGCCAGCAGTCAGATAGACAGGGCTGGCTATGGCTACACCTTC. This codes for CASSQIDRAGYGYTF.

This sequence joins TRBV7-9 and TRBJ1-1; the D gene is possibly TRBD1 (5 bases). V lost 2 bases, J lost 5 bases, and 9 bases lay in between. The germline CDR1 and CDR2 sequences are SEHNR and FQNEAQ (reference sequence). The CDR3 totals 13 residues. CDR3 sequence (DNA): TGTGCCAGCAGCTTAATCAGGGATACTGAAGCTTTCTTT. Translation: CASSLIRDTEAFF.

The CDR3 is CAGQSGEDTQYF. The CDR3 nucleotides are TGTGCCGGGCAGTCGGGGGAAGATACGCAGTATTTT. V gene TRBV6-1 combines with J gene TRBJ2-3; the D gene is possibly TRBD2 (6 bases). The CDR3 consists of 12 residues. Germline V gene sequence: CDR1 MNHNS, CDR2 SASEGT. V lost 11 bases, J lost 5 bases, and 14 bases lay in between.

The rearrangement uses TRBV15 and TRBJ2-1; unclear D gene. Trimming removed 1 base at V and 9 bases at J, with 10 bases between. This CDR3 comprises 13 residues. The germline gives CDR1 LNHNV, CDR2 YYDKDF (reference sequence). CDR3 amino acids: CATSRAQDSEQFF. DNA of the CDR3: TGTGCCACCAGCAGAGCGCAGGATTCTGAGCAGTTCTTC.

This clone was found a few times. CDR3: CASRLSSGGINEKLFF. In nucleotides, the CDR3 is TGTGCCAGCAGACTCTCCTCAGGGGGAATAAATGAAAAACTGTTTTTT. This sequence joins TRBV2 and TRBJ1-4; 7 bases match TRBD1. Germline lookup yields CDR1 SNHLY and CDR2 FYNNEI. With 6 bases clipped from V and 5 bases from J, the junction kept 12 bases outside the gene matches. The CDR3 loop spans 16 amino acids.

The chain couples TRBV9 to TRBJ1-3; 9 bases line up with TRBD1. Per the germline V gene, CDR1 is SGDLS and CDR2 is YYNGEE. The CDR3 is 16 residues long. Germline trimming cut 3 bases from V and 0 bases from J; bases unmatched to any gene: 4. DNA of the CDR3: TGTGCCAGCAGCGACAGGGGGCTCCCCTCTGGAAACACCATATATTTT. Its translation is CASSDRGLPSGNTIYF.

The chain combines TRBV21-1 with TRBJ2-6; the table's D call TRBD1 went unverified against the DNA. TRBV21-1 is a known pseudogene. The CDR3 consists of 20 residues. For the CDR3, the DNA is TGTGCCAGCAGCAAAGACGGGACAGGGATTCGGAGCTCTGGGGCCAACGTCCTGACTTTC. Encoded protein: CASSKDGTGIRSSGANVLTF.